This T cell receptor (beta chain) was identified in a study of shared T cell receptors in the human thymus. This CDR3 region has 16 residues. The germline gives CDR1 KGHSH, CDR2 LQKENI. The germline V and J ends were trimmed by 2 bases and 3 bases, with 13 bases remaining between them. Assay: immunoSEQ multiplex PCR; the TCRdb copy retains only in-frame clones and omits some. Of more than 550,000 clones listed, around 87% are singletons. Another study also made use of these data, one on human thymus T cells. That study reports: Resections were taken during corrective heart surgery, and the thymus tissue came from these. Thymic and blood repertoires seemed to favor certain V and J genes. Among unrelated individuals, related research reported thymic repertoires that overlapped highly.

The specimen was thymocytes. The chain has TRBV18 and TRBJ2-2, with D perhaps TRBD1 (6 bases). The TCR sequence derives from a boy in the first two years of life with a congenital heart defect. CDR3: CASSPSGAWDTGELFF. In DNA form, the CDR3 reads TGTGCCAGCTCACCATCAGGGGCGTGGGACACCGGGGAGCTGTTTTTT.